A selection of T cell receptor beta chains follows, all from one sample in a study of T cell responses to AZD1222 COVID-19 vaccine. Some clones are missing from TCRdb's copy, which holds only in-frame ones; the method was immunoSEQ multiplex PCR. Found here are 90,000 to 120,000 clones, around 90% of them singletons; the top ten hold roughly 3%. Material: peripheral blood, obtained on day 0 of MenACWY control vaccination. All receptors derive from an adult in good health. CDR3s include the opening cysteine and the closing phenylalanine or tryptophan. The order of the fields is D gene, V gene, J gene, clone size, CDR3 DNA, CDR3 protein. The D gene is left open where the match is weak. Size is omitted from some rows. Given values are once, few, many or a class for expanded clones.

d_gene: -
v_gene: TRBV7-9
j_gene: TRBJ1-2
abundance: -
CDR3nt: TGTGCCAGCAGCTCGGAGGGCATTAACTATGGCTACACCTTC
CDR3aa: CASSSEGINYGYTF

d_gene: TRBD2
v_gene: TRBV29-1
j_gene: TRBJ2-1
abundance: -
CDR3nt: TGCAGCGTTGAAGGCCTATCCGGGGGGGGCCCCTACAATGAGCAGTTCTTC
CDR3aa: CSVEGLSGGGPYNEQFF

d_gene: TRBD1
v_gene: TRBV7-2
j_gene: TRBJ2-7
abundance: -
CDR3nt: TGTGCCTGCTACGGGACAGGGGGTCTCGAGCAGTACTTC
CDR3aa: CACYGTGGLEQYF

d_gene: -
v_gene: TRBV28
j_gene: TRBJ1-2
abundance: few
CDR3nt: TGTGCCAGCAGTTTCTCGGGGGGAAACTATGGCTACACCTTC
CDR3aa: CASSFSGGNYGYTF

d_gene: -
v_gene: TRBV6-6
j_gene: TRBJ1-5
abundance: once
CDR3nt: TGTGCCAGCAGTTCGGCAGGACGAGATCAGCCCCAGCATTTT
CDR3aa: CASSSAGRDQPQHF

d_gene: -
v_gene: TRBV7-2
j_gene: TRBJ1-2
abundance: -
CDR3nt: TGTGCCAGCAGCTCAAATGAGAATGGCTACACCTTC
CDR3aa: CASSSNENGYTF

d_gene: -
v_gene: TRBV28
j_gene: TRBJ1-3
abundance: -
CDR3nt: TGTGCCAGCAGTTTAACCCTTCCGGACATTCGCTCTGGAAACACCATATATTTT
CDR3aa: CASSLTLPDIRSGNTIYF

d_gene: -
v_gene: TRBV10-2
j_gene: TRBJ2-7
abundance: -
CDR3nt: TGCGCCACCTCGGACGCCACCTACGAGCAGTACTTC
CDR3aa: CATSDATYEQYF

d_gene: -
v_gene: TRBV5-1
j_gene: TRBJ1-3
abundance: -
CDR3nt: TGCGCCAGCAGCTTTACCCGGGCAGCCTCTGGAAACACCATATATTTT
CDR3aa: CASSFTRAASGNTIYF

d_gene: -
v_gene: TRBV2
j_gene: TRBJ1-4
abundance: -
CDR3nt: TGTGCCAGCAGTGAACGGGACGGACCTAATGAAAAACTGTTTTTT
CDR3aa: CASSERDGPNEKLFF

d_gene: -
v_gene: TRBV19
j_gene: TRBJ1-1
abundance: -
CDR3nt: TGTGCCAGTAAGCAGGACGGCATTAGAAATACTGAAGCTTTCTTT
CDR3aa: CASKQDGIRNTEAFF

d_gene: -
v_gene: TRBV7-6
j_gene: TRBJ2-2
abundance: -
CDR3nt: TGTGCCAGCAGTTTCAGTTTGCGGGGTAACACCGGGGAGCTGTTTTTT
CDR3aa: CASSFSLRGNTGELFF